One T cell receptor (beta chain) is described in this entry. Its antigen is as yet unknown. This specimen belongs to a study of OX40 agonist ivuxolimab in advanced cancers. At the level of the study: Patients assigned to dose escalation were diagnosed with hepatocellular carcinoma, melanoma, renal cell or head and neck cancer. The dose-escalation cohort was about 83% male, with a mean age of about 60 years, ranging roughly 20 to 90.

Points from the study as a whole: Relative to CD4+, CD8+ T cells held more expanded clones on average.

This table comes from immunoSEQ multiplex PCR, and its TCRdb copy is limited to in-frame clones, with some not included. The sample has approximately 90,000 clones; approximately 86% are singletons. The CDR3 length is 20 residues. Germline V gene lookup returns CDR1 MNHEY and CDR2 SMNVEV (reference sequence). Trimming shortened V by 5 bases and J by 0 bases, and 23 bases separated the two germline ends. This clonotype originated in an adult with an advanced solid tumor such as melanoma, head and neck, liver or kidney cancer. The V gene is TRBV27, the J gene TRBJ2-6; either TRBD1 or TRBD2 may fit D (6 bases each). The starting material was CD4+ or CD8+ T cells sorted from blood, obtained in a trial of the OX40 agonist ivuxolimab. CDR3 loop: CASSRGTERRQYSGANVLTF. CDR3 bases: TGTGCCAGCAGTAGGGGGACTGAGCGACGACAATACTCTGGGGCCAACGTCCTGACTTTC.